This is a list of T cell receptor beta chains from one sample in a study of cytomegalovirus exposure and HLA in healthy donors. TCRdb keeps only in-frame clones here, not all; method: immunoSEQ multiplex PCR. The profile shows a few hundred thousand clones, about 85% of them singletons. Sequenced: PBMCs. The receptors were sampled from a woman aged 50 to 60 in good health and CMV-seropositive. Both conserved end residues are part of each CDR3. D genes are given only for firm matches. Expanded clones are given a class, and other clones once, few, many or no size at all.

D gene | J gene | V gene | clone size | CDR3 DNA | CDR3 protein
. | TRBJ2-5 | TRBV27 | . | TGTGCCAGCAGTTTCCGTCAGGGGTGGGAGACCCAGTACTTC | CASSFRQGWETQYF
. | TRBJ2-7 | TRBV28 | . | TGTGCCAGCAGCCTTTTACGGGAGCAGTACTTC | CASSLLREQYF
. | TRBJ2-5 | TRBV5-6 | . | TGTGCCAGCAGCTTGCAGGGCCAAGAGACCCAGTACTTC | CASSLQGQETQYF
TRBD2 | TRBJ2-3 | TRBV6-1 | . | TGTGCCAGCAGTGCCCATAAATGGACTAGCGGGGGGTACACAGATACGCAGTATTTT | CASSAHKWTSGGYTDTQYF
. | TRBJ1-5 | TRBV5-8 | . | TGTGCCAGCACCTGGCGGGCAGGAGACTCAAATCAGCCCCAGCATTTT | CASTWRAGDSNQPQHF
. | TRBJ1-3 | TRBV15 | . | TGTGCCACCAGCAGGGACAGTGCGACTGGAAACACCATATATTTT | CATSRDSATGNTIYF
TRBD2 | TRBJ2-1 | TRBV7-2 | . | TGTGCCAGCAGCTTAGTCCCGGGACTAGCGGGGGGGCCCTACAATGAGCAGTTCTTC | CASSLVPGLAGGPYNEQFF
. | TRBJ2-1 | TRBV5-1 | . | TGCGCCAGCAGCATAGGGGGAATTGAGCAGTTCTTC | CASSIGGIEQFF
. | TRBJ2-2 | TRBV7-9 | . | TGTGCCAGCACCCCCCCACAAGCGAACACCGGGGAGCTGTTTTTT | CASTPPQANTGELFF
. | TRBJ1-6 | TRBV9 | . | TGTGCCAGCAGCGTAGCGCACAGACCTAATTCACCCCTCCACTTT | CASSVAHRPNSPLHF
. | TRBJ2-3 | TRBV7-3 | . | TGTGCCAGCAGCCAAAATTCGGTTTTTGGCGGATACACAGATACGCAGTATTTT | CASSQNSVFGGYTDTQYF
TRBD1 | TRBJ1-4 | TRBV7-2 | . | TGTGCCAGCAGCTTAGCGAGGGACAGGGGTGAAAAACTGTTTTTT | CASSLARDRGEKLFF
. | TRBJ2-1 | TRBV5-1 | . | TGCGCCAGCAGCCAAGACAATTCCAATGAGCAGTTCTTC | CASSQDNSNEQFF
TRBD2 | TRBJ2-1 | TRBV13 | . | TGTGCCAGCAGCGAAACTAGCGGGGGGGCGCGGGAGCAGTTCTTC | CASSETSGGAREQFF
. | TRBJ2-7 | TRBV7-2 | . | TGTGCCAGCAGCTTAGTGGCAGCTAGAATGTACGAGCAGTACTTC | CASSLVAARMYEQYF
. | TRBJ1-3 | TRBV19 | . | TGTGCCAGTACCTCAGGGAGGGGAGGGTCCTTTACGGACTTCTCTGGAAACACCATATATTTT | CASTSGRGGSFTDFSGNTIYF
TRBD1 | TRBJ1-2 | TRBV4-1 | . | TGCGCCAGCGCAACCGGGACAGGGGGTAATAGAGAAGGCTACACCTTC | CASATGTGGNREGYTF
. | TRBJ2-5 | TRBV5-1 | . | TGCGCCAGCAGCTTAAATCAGGGCCCCTTTGAGACCCAGTACTTC | CASSLNQGPFETQYF
. | TRBJ2-5 | TRBV15 | . | TGTGCCACCAGCAGAGGGGGCCAGGCACCCCAAGAGACCCAGTACTTC | CATSRGGQAPQETQYF
. | TRBJ1-1 | TRBV2 | . | TGTGCCAGTGGAGGGTATAACACTGAAGCTTTCTTT | CASGGYNTEAFF
. | TRBJ2-7 | TRBV7-2 | . | TGTGCCAGCAGCTTAGGAAGGGGCTACGAGCAGTACTTC | CASSLGRGYEQYF
TRBD1 | TRBJ2-5 | TRBV9 | . | TGTGCCAGCAGCGTACACCGGGACAGGGTGCGGGAGACCCAGTACTTC | CASSVHRDRVRETQYF
. | TRBJ1-1 | TRBV6-6 | . | TGTGCCAGCAGTTACTGGGACACTATGAACACTGAAGCTTTCTTT | CASSYWDTMNTEAFF
. | TRBJ1-2 | TRBV15 | few | TGTGCCACCAGCAGAGTTTCAGGGGAGGGGGCTAACTATGGCTACACCTTC | CATSRVSGEGANYGYTF
. | TRBJ1-4 | TRBV7-2 | . | TGTGCCAGCAGCTTAGTGCGGGGGGCCGGTAATGAAAAACTGTTTTTT | CASSLVRGAGNEKLFF
. | TRBJ2-1 | TRBV9 | few | TGTGCCAGCAGCTCTCAGACAGCCTCCTACAATGAGCAGTTCTTC | CASSSQTASYNEQFF
. | TRBJ2-7 | TRBV6-1 | few | TGTGCCAGCAGTGAATTATCGTACGAGCAGTACTTC | CASSELSYEQYF
TRBD1 | TRBJ2-3 | TRBV7-9 | . | TGTGCCAGCAGCCCGGGACAGGGGTTTACAGATACGCAGTATTTT | CASSPGQGFTDTQYF
. | TRBJ2-2 | TRBV9 | . | TGTGCCAGCAGCGTAGAACCCACCAGAGGGGGCGGGGAGCTGTTTTTT | CASSVEPTRGGGELFF
TRBD1 | TRBJ2-5 | TRBV29-1 | . | TGCAGCGGGGGGGACAGGGCAAAAGAGACCCAGTACTTC | CSGGDRAKETQYF
. | TRBJ1-3 | TRBV5-1 | . | TGCGCCAGCAGCTTGGCTGGCATCTCTGGAAACACCATATATTTT | CASSLAGISGNTIYF
. | TRBJ1-5 | TRBV7-2 | . | TGTGCCAGCAGCTCACAGGGTTTTCAGCCCCAGCATTTT | CASSSQGFQPQHF
. | TRBJ1-1 | TRBV6-6 | . | TGTGCCAGCAGCTTCGGACGACGGGGCACTGAAGCTTTCTTT | CASSFGRRGTEAFF
. | TRBJ2-5 | TRBV5-1 | . | TGCGCCAGCAGCTGGAGCCAAGAGACCCAGTACTTC | CASSWSQETQYF
TRBD2 | TRBJ2-1 | TRBV7-3 | once | TGTGCCAGCAGCTTAATGGCTCACCTAGCGGGGGGGTACAATGAGCAGTTCTTC | CASSLMAHLAGGYNEQFF
. | TRBJ1-1 | TRBV11-2 | . | TGTGCCAGCAGCTCAATATCCATCCGACAGATTATGAACACTGAAGCTTTCTTT | CASSSISIRQIMNTEAFF
. | TRBJ2-5 | TRBV7-7 | . | TGTGCCAGCAGCGCCGGGGTACTTGAGACCCAGTACTTC | CASSAGVLETQYF
. | TRBJ1-2 | TRBV27 | . | TGTGCCAGCCGCCGCGCCGACAACGCTTATGGCTACACCTTC | CASRRADNAYGYTF
. | TRBJ1-1 | TRBV7-9 | . | TGTGCCAGCAGCCCCGGAGGTCTGGGAGACACTGAAGCTTTCTTT | CASSPGGLGDTEAFF
. | TRBJ2-2 | TRBV5-1 | . | TGCGCCAGCAGCTTGTTTGCGGGGAACACCGGGGAGCTGTTTTTT | CASSLFAGNTGELFF
TRBD1 | TRBJ1-1 | TRBV11-2 | . | TGTGCCAGCAGCTTGACGGCAGGGGGTGCTGAAGCTTTCTTT | CASSLTAGGAEAFF
. | TRBJ2-3 | TRBV11-2 | . | TGTGCCAGCAGCTTAGATGCAGGGGGCACAGATACGCAGTATTTT | CASSLDAGGTDTQYF
. | TRBJ1-6 | TRBV9 | . | TGTGCCAGCAGCGTAGAGCCTCGGCAGGCAAATTCACCCCTCCACTTT | CASSVEPRQANSPLHF
. | TRBJ2-7 | TRBV5-1 | . | TGCGCCAGCAGCTTTCCGGGGGGCGGTAGGTACGAGCAGTACTTC | CASSFPGGGRYEQYF
. | TRBJ1-5 | TRBV6-1 | . | TGTGCCAGCAGTGATTCTGACAGTAGCAATCAGCCCCAGCATTTT | CASSDSDSSNQPQHF
. | TRBJ2-7 | TRBV14 | once | TGTGCCAGCAGCCAATTGGACAGATACGAGCAGTACTTC | CASSQLDRYEQYF
. | TRBJ2-5 | TRBV27 | . | TGTGCCAGCAGCCCTCTGGCAGGGGGGGAGACCCAGTACTTC | CASSPLAGGETQYF
. | TRBJ1-2 | TRBV7-2 | . | TGTGCCAGCAGCTTAGGTTACGGGAACTATGGCTACACCTTC | CASSLGYGNYGYTF
. | TRBJ1-1 | TRBV7-2 | . | TGTGCCAGCAGCTTAGCAGGGAGGAACACTGAAGCTTTCTTT | CASSLAGRNTEAFF
TRBD1 | TRBJ1-5 | TRBV6-1 | . | TGTGCCAGCAGATTGGGACAGGACAATCAGCCCCAGCATTTT | CASRLGQDNQPQHF
. | TRBJ1-1 | TRBV5-1 | few | TGCGCCAGCAGCTTGGCCGAGGCAACGAAGAACACTGAAGCTTTCTTT | CASSLAEATKNTEAFF
TRBD1 | TRBJ2-7 | TRBV29-1 | . | TGCAGCGTTGGTCCGGGACAGGGAGGCGAGCAGTACTTC | CSVGPGQGGEQYF
. | TRBJ2-2 | TRBV5-1 | once | TGCGCCAGCAGCTTGGTCCCGGGGGACGACACCGGGGAGCTGTTTTTT | CASSLVPGDDTGELFF
TRBD1 | TRBJ2-7 | TRBV7-2 | . | TGTGCCAGCAGCTTAGTGGTGGACAGGACTTCCTACGAGCAGTACTTC | CASSLVVDRTSYEQYF
. | TRBJ1-5 | TRBV18 | . | TGTGCCAGCTCACCCCTTCCCCGCCAGGGCGGTAGCAATCAGCCCCAGCATTTT | CASSPLPRQGGSNQPQHF
TRBD2 | TRBJ2-7 | TRBV4-1 | . | TGCGCCAGCAGCCAAGAGTCCCTAGCGGGGGCCTCCTACGAGCAGTACTTC | CASSQESLAGASYEQYF
. | TRBJ1-3 | TRBV27 | . | TGTGCCAGCAGTTTCGGGCAGGGCTCTGGAAACACCATATATTTT | CASSFGQGSGNTIYF
. | TRBJ1-6 | TRBV6-6 | few | TGTGCCAGCAGCCGACAGGCTATCTATAATTCACCCCTCCACTTT | CASSRQAIYNSPLHF
TRBD2 | TRBJ2-3 | TRBV5-1 | . | TGCGCCAGCAGCACCCGTCTAGCGGGGGACCTTCGGGACACAGATACGCAGTATTTT | CASSTRLAGDLRDTDTQYF